The entry that follows covers one TCR beta chain sequence. The data originate from a study of radiation and T cells in renal cell carcinoma. Time point: blood 4 weeks post-SBRT, at nephrectomy. Sample treatment: 15 Gy SBRT to primary tumor, nephrectomy 4 weeks later. Nephrectomy followed 15 Gy stereotactic body radiation by 4 weeks. The patient's renal cell carcinoma had clear cell pathology. Trimming shortened V by 2 bases and J by 4 bases, and 12 bases separated the two germline ends. Germline lookup yields CDR1 SGHKS and CDR2 YYEKEE (reference sequence). The CDR3 has 14 amino acids. Profiling relied on immunoSEQ multiplex PCR, and the TCRdb table lists in-frame clones only, not all of them. The data show 130,000 to 150,000 clones, with approximately 86% seen just once and 15% to 20% held by the top ten.

The chain is built from TRBV5-5 and TRBJ2-5; no clear D gene. The starting material was blood, obtained from a patient whose treatment included radiotherapy and nephrectomy. The sequence was collected from a woman aged 45-60 years with renal cell carcinoma. In nucleotides, the CDR3 is TGTGCCAGCAGCTTCCTGGCAGCCCGAGAGACCCAGTACTTC. It specifies CASSFLAARETQYF.